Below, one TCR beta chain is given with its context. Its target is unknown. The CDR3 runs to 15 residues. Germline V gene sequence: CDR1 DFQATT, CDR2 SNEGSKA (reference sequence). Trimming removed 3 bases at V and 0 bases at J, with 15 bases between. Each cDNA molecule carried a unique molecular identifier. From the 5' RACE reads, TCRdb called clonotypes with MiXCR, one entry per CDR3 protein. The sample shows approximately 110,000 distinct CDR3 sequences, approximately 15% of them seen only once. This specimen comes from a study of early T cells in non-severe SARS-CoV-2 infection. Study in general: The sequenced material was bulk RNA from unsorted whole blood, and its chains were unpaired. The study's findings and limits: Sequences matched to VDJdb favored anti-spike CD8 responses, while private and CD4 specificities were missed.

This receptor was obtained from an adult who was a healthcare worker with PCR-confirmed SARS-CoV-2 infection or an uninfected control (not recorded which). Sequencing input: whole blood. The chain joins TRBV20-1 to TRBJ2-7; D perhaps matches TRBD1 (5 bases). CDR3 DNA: TGCAGTGCTAGTATGTCGTCAGGGCGCTCCTACGAGCAGTACTTC. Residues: CSASMSSGRSYEQYF.